This T cell receptor beta chain was found in a study of CD8 T cells in ankylosing spondylitis. Study conclusions and caveats: Some motif variants were previously reported in reactive arthritis synovial fluid and blood. Blood from ankylosing spondylitis patients appeared to carry a characteristic roughly 8-variant TCR beta motif. Reportedly, disease-linked clones are significantly enriched in ankylosing spondylitis patients' matched synovial fluid.

The CDR3 loop spans 16 amino acids. V dropped 5 bases and J dropped 2 bases, with 16 bases sitting between them. Looked up from germline, CDR1 is SGHTA and CDR2 is FQGNSA. Making use of molecular barcodes, quantitative 5'-RACE generated TCR beta libraries. MiXCR, run by TCRdb on the 5' RACE reads, gives a single entry per CDR3 protein. The sample has roughly 200,000 distinct CDR3 sequences, roughly 26% seen once. This clonotype was picked up one time. Its antigen remains unidentified. The J gene is TRBJ2-1, the V gene TRBV7-2; tentative D call: TRBD1 (5 bases). Specimen: blood, either unsorted or a sorted T cell fraction (not recorded which). This sequence originates from a male donor with ankylosing spondylitis or in good health (not recorded which). CDR3 residues: CASSRSSTETYNEQFF. The CDR3 nucleotides read TGTGCCAGCAGCCGATCCTCGACAGAAACCTACAATGAGCAGTTCTTC.